This TCR beta chain derives from a study of cytomegalovirus exposure and HLA in healthy donors. Study at large: Falling in the Caucasian-associated ancestry cluster were less than 85% of under 500 genotyped donors. Study findings and constraints: When presence/absence was analysed, sequencing depth was taken to be roughly uniform across donors.

60 Vbeta and 13 Jbeta primers were used in PCR. Clones were sequenced by immunoSEQ multiplex PCR, and TCRdb holds only the in-frame ones, with some missing. Of about 130,000 clones in the sample, around 80% were seen once. The CDR3 has 18 residues. Trimming at V came to 0 bases and at J to 3 bases, leaving 11 bases not matched to a gene. CDR1 SGHDT and CDR2 YYEEEE come from the germline V gene. On this clone: The target antigen is unknown.

This chain uses TRBV5-6 with TRBJ2-2; the match to TRBD1 covers 7 bases. The source of this sequence is a man aged 45-60 years in good health and CMV-seronegative. The sequencing sample was made of PBMCs. The CDR3 DNA sequence: TGTGCCAGCAGCTTGGGCCCAGGGGGAGTTGAGGACACCGGGGAGCTGTTTTTT. Translating it yields CASSLGPGGVEDTGELFF. Using reference TRBV5-6 and TRBJ2-2 for the parts outside the CDR3, the full variable domain is DAGVTQSPTHLIKTRGQQVTLRCSPKSGHDTVSWYQQALGQGPQFIFQYYEEEERQRGNFPDRFSGHQFPNYSSELNVNALLLGDSALYLCASSLGPGGVEDTGELFFGEGSRLTVL.